The 16 T cell receptor beta chains below all came from one sample that was sequenced in a study of kidney transplant recipient with SARS-CoV-2 infection. A single record per CDR3 protein comes from TCRdb applying MiXCR to the reads. The sample records 200,000 to 250,000 distinct CDR3 sequences, 29% being singletons. The sample in question was a blood sample, obtained at baseline and between days 110 and 120 from a kidney transplant recipient. These receptors came from a young adult male patient who had COVID-19 and was a kidney transplant recipient. T cells may partly derive from the graft donor.

This clonotype was found many times. The chain is built from TRBV12-3 or TRBV12-4 and TRBJ1-1; no clear D. The CDR3 consists of 12 residues. Trimming took 7 bases from V and 6 from J, leaving 12 bases between them. CDR3 loop: CASTFGSAEAFF. CDR3 bases: TGTGCCAGCACCTTCGGGAGTGCTGAAGCTTTCTTT.

This clonotype was recorded many times. The chain recombines TRBV4-2 with TRBJ1-2; D remains unclear. Germline-derived CDR1 and CDR2 are LGHNA and YNFKEQ. The V and J ends lost 0 bases and 4 bases respectively, with 12 bases between them. There are 15 residues in the CDR3. DNA for the CDR3: TGTGCCAGCAGCCAAGATAGGCGCCTTCTCTATGGCTACACCTTC. This gives the protein CASSQDRRLLYGYTF.

Of note for this clonotype: Just one base apart from a much larger clone, this may be a read error. This chain joins TRBV24-1 and TRBJ1-2; D ambiguous. This CDR3 has 14 residues. CDR1 is KGHDR, CDR2 SFDVKD, per germline. CDR3 nucleotide sequence: TGTGCCGCCAGTGATTTGCTCAGCTCCGGCGGCTACACCTTC. It encodes CAASDLLSSGGYTF.

This clonotype was counted a few times. The rearrangement uses TRBV6-5 and TRBJ2-1, with 12 bases fitting TRBD2. V shed 4 bases and J 5 bases; nucleotides not matched to a gene: 3. Germline CDR1 is MNHEY and CDR2 is SVGAGI. The CDR3 runs 15 residues. In nucleotides, the CDR3 is TGTGCCAGCAGTTCGTGGACTAGCGGGAACAATGAGCAGTTCTTC. Protein sequence: CASSSWTSGNNEQFF.

Note on this clonotype: A much larger clone lies one base from this, so it may be a read error. Lacking the conserved final phenylalanine or tryptophan, this CDR3 likely reflects a read error. The chain carries TRBV5-1 and TRBJ1-2, with D unresolved. CDR1 and CDR2 from the germline V gene are SGHRS and YFSETQ. The CDR3 contains 16 residues. Trimming left V 7 bases short and J 4 bases short, with 23 bases between. CDR3 sequence: CASQCLSVRKTYGYTI. DNA of the CDR3: TGCGCCAGCCAGTGCTTATCGGTTCGAAAGACCTATGGCTACACCATC.

Regarding this clonotype: This may be a read error, as it is one base from a much larger clone. This sequence joins TRBV6-5 and TRBJ1-2; a weak D match, TRBD1 (6 bases). V was pared by 5 bases and J by 12 bases, with 19 bases between. The germline V gene encodes CDR1 MNHEY and CDR2 SVGAGI. CDR3 size: 13 residues. The CDR3 nucleotides are TGTGCCAGCAGTGTTAGTTCCTTGGGGGGCCACACCTTC. This codes for CASSVSSLGGHTF.

As concerns this clonotype: The CDR3 does not end in the conserved phenylalanine or tryptophan, so this is likely a read error. The DNA is left out, because the CDR3 cannot be placed on it with certainty; the CDR3 is given as TCRdb lists it. This CDR3 reads CASSPSGGTGELGV. V gene TRBV7-9 combines with J gene TRBJ2-2; the listed D gene, TRBD1, was not tested against the DNA. The CDR3 comprises 14 residues, both ends counted. Germline V gives CDR1 SEHNR, CDR2 FQNEAQ (reference sequence).

Worth noting for this clonotype: Compared with germline, one end of the junction differs, possibly owing to a read error. The genes are TRBV6-2 or TRBV6-3 and TRBJ2-2; 9 bases fit TRBD2. This CDR3 is built from 17 residues. Germline assignment: CDR1 MNHEY and CDR2 SVGEGT. CDR3: CASSYSSGGTNTGELYF. The CDR3 DNA follows: TGTGCCAGCAGTTACTCGAGCGGGGGGACGAACACCGGGGAGCTGTATTTT.

The table lists this clonotype with a count of one. A much larger clonotype is one base distant, so this may be a read error. V and J are TRBV5-1 and TRBJ2-2, with 7 positions matching TRBD1. Germline CDR1 reads SGHRS; CDR2 reads YFSETQ. The CDR3 sequence is 17 residues long. The CDR3 spells CASRKRTGRPNTGEPFF. The CDR3 nucleotides are TGCGCCAGCAGAAAACGGACAGGCCGCCCGAATACCGGGGAGCCGTTTTTT.

This clonotype has at least ten counts. The chain joins TRBV27 to TRBJ1-5; 9 nucleotides match TRBD1. The CDR3 is 19 amino acids. The germline V gene encodes CDR1 MNHEY and CDR2 SMNVEV (reference sequence). Trimming took 6 bases from V and 1 from J; bases not matched to a gene: 16. The CDR3 DNA is TGTGCCAGCAGACCTGGGACAGGGCAGGGGGCGCGGAGCAATCAGCCCCAGCATTTT. Residues: CASRPGTGQGARSNQPQHF.

About this clonotype: Possible read error: a much larger clone is one base away. The chain uses TRBV19 and TRBJ1-2; weak D call: TRBD1 (6 bases). The CDR3 loop spans 16 amino acids. Germline CDR1 LNHDA, CDR2 SQIVND (reference sequence). V was shortened by 1 base and J by 3 bases, with 15 bases between the two germline ends. The CDR3: CASSIGGARLDYGYTF. For the CDR3, the DNA is TGTGCCAGTAGTATAGGGGGGGCGCGCTTGGACTATGGCTACACCTTC.

This clonotype has at least ten counts. The V and J genes are TRBV12-3 or TRBV12-4 and TRBJ2-7; 8 bases agree with TRBD1. CDR3 length equals 15 residues. After removal of 3 bases from V and 2 bases from J, the junction contained 6 bases not matched to a gene. The CDR3 region is CASSFNQGAAYEQYF. CDR3 sequence (DNA): TGTGCCAGCAGTTTCAACCAGGGGGCAGCCTACGAGCAGTACTTC.

This clonotype has ten or more counts. This chain links TRBV11-2 with TRBJ1-2, with D unclear. Trimming removed 5 bases at V and 4 bases at J, with 23 bases between. CDR3 length: 17 residues. CDR1 is SGHAT and CDR2 is FQNNGV in the germline V gene. The CDR3 DNA sequence: TGTGCCAGCAGCAGTAAGGTAACAAGCAGAAAGACCTATGGCTACACCTTC. This sequence encodes CASSSKVTSRKTYGYTF.

The sample holds many counts of this clonotype. This rearrangement joins TRBV24-1 to TRBJ2-6, with D unresolved. The CDR3 contains 16 residues. Germline loops: CDR1 KGHDR, CDR2 SFDVKD. The ends were cut back, 3 bases at V and 2 bases at J, with 10 bases in the middle. The DNA for the CDR3 is TGTGCCACCAGTGATAGCGTACAAACTGGGGCCAACGTCCTGACTTTC. Protein sequence: CATSDSVQTGANVLTF.

This clonotype came up once. A much larger clonotype is one base distant, so this may be a read error. The chain combines TRBV7-9 with TRBJ2-3; 7 bases line up with TRBD2. Per the germline V gene, CDR1 is SEHNR and CDR2 is FQNEAQ (reference sequence). The CDR3 covers 13 residues. The CDR3, as DNA: TGTACCAGCAGCGGGACCAACACAGATACGCAGTATTTT. The encoded protein is CTSSGTNTDTQYF.

This clonotype was counted many times. This chain uses TRBV6-4 with TRBJ1-2, with D uncertain. V dropped 5 bases and J dropped 4 bases, with 23 bases sitting between them. The CDR3 consists of 17 residues. CDR1 is MRHNA, CDR2 SNTAGT, per germline. CDR3 residues: CASSCRCSHGKTYGYTF. The DNA of the CDR3 is TGTGCCAGCAGTTGTAGGTGCTCACACGGAAAGACCTATGGCTACACCTTC.